This entry describes one T cell receptor beta chain. Its antigen is undetermined. MiXCR, run by TCRdb on the reads, gives a single entry per CDR3 protein. The sample contains approximately 600,000 distinct CDR3 sequences, almost 40% of which appear only once. The data derive from a study of T cell repertoires in cytomegalovirus infection. Looking at the study overall: From public TCR beta signatures came an indication of both CMV infection and matching HLA type.

CDR1 is MDHEN and CDR2 is SYDVKM in the germline V gene. The CDR3 consists of 16 residues. Losses at the gene ends were 5 bases for V and 1 base for J; bases not matched to a gene: 7. The TCR sequence derives from a human donor in good health (CMV status not recorded). Some clones in this sample may be carry-over from other donors' samples. The chain carries TRBV28 and TRBJ2-5; 10 nucleotides agree with TRBD2. This material consisted of cultured PBMCs, taken from culture after CMV antigen stimulation. In DNA, the CDR3 is TGTGCCAGCAGTCTACGGACTAGCGGCGGCCAAGAGACCCAGTACTTC. It encodes CASSLRTSGGQETQYF.